A selection of T cell receptor beta chains follows, all from one sample in a study of beta chain features in type 1 diabetes. Repertoires were generated with immunoSEQ multiplex PCR, while TCRdb's copy carries only in-frame clones and drops some. Among about 650,000 clones, approximately 13% were seen once, and the ten largest hold more than 0.1%. The sequencing input was naive CD4+ T cells from blood. Receptors were obtained from a man aged 25-40 years with type 1 diabetes. Each CDR3 is given with its conserved first and last residue. D genes are given only for firm matches. Clone size is given for some rows only: seen once, a few or many times, or a class if the clone is expanded.

>TRBV29-1|TRBJ1-1|TRBD1|13|NA
CSAAGQGKTEAFF
TGCAGCGCCGCCGGACAGGGTAAGACTGAAGCTTTCTTT
>TRBV6-6|TRBJ1-1|TRBD1|15|NA
CASSYLDRGQAEAFF
TGTGCCAGCAGTTACTTGGACAGGGGGCAGGCTGAAGCTTTCTTT
>TRBV19|TRBJ1-2|NA|13|NA
CASRSEPDDGYTF
TGTGCCAGTAGAAGTGAGCCCGACGATGGCTACACCTTC
>TRBV7-2|TRBJ2-7|NA|16|NA
CASSLDGVGGIDEQYF
TGTGCCAGCAGCTTAGACGGGGTCGGGGGTATCGACGAGCAGTACTTC
>TRBV15|TRBJ1-4|NA|13|few
CATRGRRFEKLFF
TGTGCCACCAGAGGCAGGAGATTCGAAAAACTGTTTTTT
>TRBV29-1|TRBJ2-7|NA|12|NA
CSAAWRGHEQYF
TGCAGCGCTGCATGGAGGGGCCACGAGCAGTACTTC
>TRBV7-2|TRBJ2-1|NA|12|NA
CASSLYGAEQFF
TGTGCCAGCAGCCTCTACGGAGCCGAGCAGTTCTTC
>TRBV30|TRBJ1-5|NA|15|NA
CAWSVFDANNQPQHF
TGTGCCTGGAGTGTGTTTGACGCGAACAATCAGCCCCAGCATTTT
>TRBV28|TRBJ2-7|TRBD1|13|few
CASSQGDSYEQYF
TGTGCCAGCAGTCAAGGGGACAGCTACGAGCAGTACTTC
>TRBV13|TRBJ2-2|NA|16|few
CASSLGHKRDTGELFF
TGTGCCAGCAGCTTGGGACACAAGAGGGACACCGGGGAGCTGTTTTTT
>TRBV4-2|TRBJ2-1|TRBD2|18|few
CASSQDNTRGGFSREQFF
TGTGCCAGCAGCCAAGATAACACCCGGGGGGGCTTCTCCCGTGAGCAGTTCTTC
>TRBV21-1|TRBJ2-1|NA|17|NA
CASSKAVIGTAYNEQFF
TGTGCCAGCAGCAAAGCCGTTATCGGGACAGCCTACAATGAGCAGTTCTTC
>TRBV10-3|TRBJ1-2|NA|13|NA
CAISTQTDPGVLF
TGTGCCATCAGTACCCAGACAGATCCAGGGGTCCTATTC
>TRBV5-1|TRBJ2-7|NA|14|NA
CASSLVDSGYEQYF
TGCGCCAGCAGCTTGGTTGATAGCGGCTACGAGCAGTACTTC
>TRBV6-1|TRBJ1-1|TRBD1|17|NA
CASSGQGLANLDTEAFF
TGTGCCAGCAGTGGACAGGGGCTTGCGAATCTTGACACTGAAGCTTTCTTT
>TRBV7-2|TRBJ1-2|TRBD1|15|few
CASSRSQGTGAGYTF
TGTGCCAGCAGCCGTTCCCAGGGCACAGGGGCCGGCTACACCTTC
>TRBV19|TRBJ2-1|TRBD1|14|NA
CASSGTGVYNEQFF
TGTGCCAGTAGTGGGACAGGGGTATACAATGAGCAGTTCTTC
>TRBV4-3|TRBJ2-1|NA|14|NA
CASSQRATSNEQFF
TGCGCCAGCAGCCAGAGAGCCACCTCCAATGAGCAGTTCTTC
>TRBV18|TRBJ2-7|TRBD2|14|NA
CASSPPPTGGEQYF
TGTGCCAGCTCACCCCCCCCAACGGGGGGAGAGCAGTACTTC
>TRBV5-6|TRBJ1-5|TRBD1|17|few
CASSYYRGETSNQPQHF
TGTGCCAGCAGCTACTACAGGGGCGAGACGAGCAATCAGCCCCAGCATTTT
>TRBV29-1|TRBJ2-7|TRBD1|14|few
CSVYGQGNSGEQYF
TGCAGCGTATACGGACAGGGGAATTCGGGCGAGCAGTACTTC
>TRBV7-8|TRBJ2-5|NA|15|few
CASSPTPATQETQYF
TGTGCCAGCAGTCCGACGCCGGCCACCCAAGAGACCCAGTACTTC